This T cell receptor beta chain was captured in a study of cytomegalovirus exposure and HLA in healthy donors. In the study overall: From HLA-typed donors, an early data release held approximately 85 million unique TCRs. Study-wide findings and caveats: The classifier was said to identify cytomegalovirus status with high specificity and sensitivity. A later analysis appeared to link common viral pathogens to several of the most significant clusters.

CDR3 length equals 14 residues. Germline values: CDR1 SEHNR, CDR2 FQNEAQ (reference sequence). V was trimmed by 4 bases and J by 6 bases, leaving 12 bases between them. The PCR contained 60 Vbeta and 13 Jbeta primers. The protocol was immunoSEQ multiplex PCR, while the TCRdb copy is restricted to in-frame clones and leaves out a portion. In the table there are 130,000 or so clones, roughly 60% of which are singletons. In regard to this clone: Its antigen is currently unknown.

The receptor was isolated from a woman aged 40 to 49 in good health and CMV-seronegative. The chain carries TRBV7-9 and TRBJ2-2, with D possibly TRBD1 on 5 matching bases. The sequenced sample consisted of PBMCs. The CDR3, as DNA: TGTGCCAGCAGCTCCTATGGGGCGGCCGGGGAGCTGTTTTTT. This codes for CASSSYGAAGELFF.